The entry that follows covers one T cell receptor beta chain sequence. What it binds is not known. From RNA transcripts, TCR beta CDR3 regions were amplified. HTBI primers were used for first-round RT-PCR of the TCR CDR3. TCRdb recomputed calls from the multiplex PCR reads with MiXCR, one row per CDR3 protein. Of about 740,000 distinct CDR3 sequences listed, approximately 14% are singletons. Criteria for exclusion of patients were uncontrolled infection, other autoimmune disease, pregnancy or lactation. There are 12 residues in the CDR3. CDR1 and CDR2 from the germline V gene are MNHEY and SVGEGT. Trimming pared 6 bases from V and 2 bases from J, leaving 7 bases between. The sample is drawn from a study of T cells in Graves' hyperthyroidism and ophthalmopathy. Across the whole study: At initial diagnosis, before any treatment had begun, peripheral blood was obtained.

General study findings and limits: A 13 V-J model separated ophthalmopathy from stable hyperthyroidism.

The receptor's source is a woman younger than 35 with Graves' hyperthyroidism. The rearrangement uses TRBV6-2 or TRBV6-3 and TRBJ1-1; D call uncertain. Sequenced: blood. The CDR3 region is CASRYTNTEAFF. The CDR3 DNA is TGTGCCAGCAGGTACACCAACACTGAAGCTTTCTTT.